This T cell receptor (beta chain) originates from a study of beta chain features in type 1 diabetes. Study-wide context: Patients shared similar age, gender and cell yields with healthy donors. Study-wide findings and caveats: HLA influence on TCRB rearrangement stayed unresolved here.

With respect to this clone: Its antigen is not known.

A sort by CD45RO/CCR7/CD25/CD127/CD95/CD27 yielded CD4+ naive, central memory, regulatory and stem cell-like memory cells. The entirety of the isolated RNA underwent reverse transcription, so expressed TCRB transcripts were sequenced. Clones were sequenced by immunoSEQ multiplex PCR, and TCRdb holds only the in-frame ones, with some missing. The sample yields about 38,000 clones, almost 65% seen once. The sequence was obtained from a woman in her twenties or thirties in good health. Sequencing was carried out using Tregs from blood.

The CDR3 nucleotides are TGCGCCAGCAGCCAAGTTGAGCGGGAATACAATGAGCAGTTCTTC. Protein product: CASSQVEREYNEQFF. The V call is TRBV4-3, the J call TRBJ2-1; 7 nucleotides align to TRBD2. From germline, CDR1 is LGHNA and CDR2 YSLEER. The CDR3 runs 15 residues. V lost 1 base and J lost 4; bases outside the gene matches: 4.